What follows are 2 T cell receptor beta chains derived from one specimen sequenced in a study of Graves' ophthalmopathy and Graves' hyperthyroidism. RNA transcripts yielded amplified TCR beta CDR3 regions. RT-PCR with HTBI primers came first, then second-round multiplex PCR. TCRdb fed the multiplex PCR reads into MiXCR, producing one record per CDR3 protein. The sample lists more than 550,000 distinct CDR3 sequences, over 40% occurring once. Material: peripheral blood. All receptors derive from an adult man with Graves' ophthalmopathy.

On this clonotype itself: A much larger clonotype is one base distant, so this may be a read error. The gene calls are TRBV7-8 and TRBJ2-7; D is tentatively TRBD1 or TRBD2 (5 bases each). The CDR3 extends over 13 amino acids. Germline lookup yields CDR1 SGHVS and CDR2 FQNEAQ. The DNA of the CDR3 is TGTGCCAGCAGCCCTAGAGGGGATTACGGGCAGTACTTC. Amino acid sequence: CASSPRGDYGQYF.

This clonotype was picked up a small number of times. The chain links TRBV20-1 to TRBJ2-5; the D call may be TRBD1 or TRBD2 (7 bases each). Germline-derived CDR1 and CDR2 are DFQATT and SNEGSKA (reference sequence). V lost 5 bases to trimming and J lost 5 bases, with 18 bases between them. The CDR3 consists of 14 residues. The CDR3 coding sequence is TGCAGTGCTCCGGACCCGCAGGGGGGGGAGACCCAGTACTTC. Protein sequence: CSAPDPQGGETQYF.